This TCR beta chain was retrieved from a study of T cells in Graves' hyperthyroidism and ophthalmopathy. Study-level background: Specimen type is peripheral blood, collected at initial diagnosis prior to any treatment.

Using RNA transcripts as the source, TCR beta CDR3 regions were amplified. HTBI primers were the set used in a first-round RT-PCR of the TCR CDR3. TCRdb redid the calling of the multiplex PCR reads with MiXCR, one entry per CDR3 protein. The sample lists some 800,000 distinct CDR3 sequences, around 39% occurring once. A patient was excluded if there was uncontrolled infection, other autoimmune disease, pregnancy or lactation. Around 9.8 ml fresh peripheral blood yielded the PBMCs. The germline V and J ends were trimmed by 5 bases and 7 bases, with 12 bases remaining between them. This CDR3 is built from 13 residues. Per the germline V gene, CDR1 is LNHNV and CDR2 is YYDKDF (reference sequence).

The source of this sequence is a man between 18 and 35 years old with Graves' hyperthyroidism. Sequencing was performed on blood. The genes are TRBV15 and TRBJ1-5; D perhaps matches TRBD1 (5 bases). Here the CDR3 reads CATSARDRQPQHF. Written as DNA, the CDR3 is TGTGCCACCAGCGCCCGGGACCGCCAGCCCCAGCATTTT. The whole variable domain, filled in from reference TRBV15 and TRBJ1-5, reads DAMVIQNPRYQVTQFGKPVTLSCSQTLNHNVMYWYQQKSSQAPKLLFHYYDKDFNNEADTPDNFQSRRPNTSFCFLDIRSPGLGDTAMYLCATSARDRQPQHFGDGTRLSIL.